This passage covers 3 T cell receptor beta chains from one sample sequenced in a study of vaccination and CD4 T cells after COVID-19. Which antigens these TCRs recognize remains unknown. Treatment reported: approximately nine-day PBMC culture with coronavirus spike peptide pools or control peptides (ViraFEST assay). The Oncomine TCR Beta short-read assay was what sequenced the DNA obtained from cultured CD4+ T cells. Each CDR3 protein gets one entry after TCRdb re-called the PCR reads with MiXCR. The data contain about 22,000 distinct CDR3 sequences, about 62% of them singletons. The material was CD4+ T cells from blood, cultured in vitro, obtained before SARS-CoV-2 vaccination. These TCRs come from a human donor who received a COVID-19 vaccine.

This CDR3 reads CASRASGGAHQTQYF. The CDR3 nucleotides are TGTGCCAGCAGGGCTAGCGGGGGGGCTCATCAAACCCAGTACTTC. The rearrangement uses TRBV12-3 or TRBV12-4 and TRBJ2-5; 12 bases agree with TRBD2. Germline trimming cut 6 bases from V and 8 bases from J; bases unmatched to any gene: 10. The CDR3 consists of 15 residues.

CDR3 residues: CASSIDGGTGDQPQHF. The CDR3 nucleotides read TGTGCCAGTAGTATAGATGGCGGGACCGGAGATCAGCCCCAGCATTTT. This sequence joins TRBV19 and TRBJ1-5; perhaps TRBD1 as D (5 bases). The length of the CDR3 is 16 residues. V was clipped by 0 bases and J by 5 bases, with 14 bases between them. The germline CDR1 and CDR2 sequences are LNHDA and SQIVND (reference sequence).

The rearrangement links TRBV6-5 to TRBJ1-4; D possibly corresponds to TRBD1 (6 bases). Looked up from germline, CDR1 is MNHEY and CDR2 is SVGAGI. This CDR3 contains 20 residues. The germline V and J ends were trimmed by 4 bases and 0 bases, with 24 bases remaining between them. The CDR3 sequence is CASSSAYTGTHEATNEKLFF. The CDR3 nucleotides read TGTGCCAGCAGTTCTGCGTACACCGGGACACATGAAGCAACTAATGAAAAACTGTTTTTT.